Sequencing of this TCR beta chain was carried out in a study of OX40 agonist ivuxolimab in advanced cancers. The wider study: Intravenous ivuxolimab at 0.01 to 10 mg/kg was given to patients every 2 weeks.

Blood got drawn at baseline, again on cycle 4 day 1, and then on cycle 7 day 1. Points on this clone: The target antigen is unknown.

Some clones are missing from TCRdb's copy, which holds only in-frame ones; the method was immunoSEQ multiplex PCR. The sample records around 25,000 clones, around 80% being singletons. Trimming cost V 6 bases and J 2 bases; bases outside gene matches: 9. There are 15 residues in the CDR3. In germline, CDR1 is SGHTA, CDR2 FQGNSA. Study observations and caveats: Clonal expansion was seen in CD4+ and CD8+ blood T cells by week 6 at 0.1 to 3.0 mg/kg. Compared with CD4+, CD8+ T cells on average had more expanded clones.

The source is an adult with an advanced solid tumor such as melanoma, head and neck, liver or kidney cancer. Sequences were derived from CD4+ or CD8+ T cells sorted from blood, sampled in a trial of the OX40 agonist ivuxolimab. The J gene is TRBJ1-1, the V gene TRBV7-2; 7 positions match TRBD1. CDR3 sequence reads: CASSWGQSLNTEAFF. The CDR3 nucleotides read TGTGCCAGCAGTTGGGGACAGAGCCTAAACACTGAAGCTTTCTTT.